The rows below give T cell receptor beta chains drawn from one sample of a study of blood T cell repertoires in COVID-19. Some clones are missing from TCRdb's copy, which holds only in-frame ones; the method was immunoSEQ multiplex PCR. This sample has about 200,000 clones, with approximately 90% found just once. The specimen sequenced was peripheral blood. The receptors derive from a man aged 35 to 55 with active or convalescent COVID-19. CDR3s include the opening cysteine and the closing phenylalanine or tryptophan. The order of the fields is J gene, D gene, clone size, V gene, CDR3 DNA, CDR3 protein. The D gene is left open where the match is weak. Size tells how often a clone was seen (once, few, many) or the class of an expanded clone, and some rows leave it out.

j_call: TRBJ1-1
d_call: -
clone_size: -
v_call: TRBV7-9
cdr3_nt: TGTGCCAGCAGCTTAGCATGGGGCATGATGAACACTGAAGCTTTCTTT
cdr3_aa: CASSLAWGMMNTEAFF

j_call: TRBJ1-1
d_call: -
clone_size: -
v_call: TRBV19
cdr3_nt: TGTGCCAGTAGTATAGGTTCAGGAACTGAAGCTTTCTTT
cdr3_aa: CASSIGSGTEAFF

j_call: TRBJ1-1
d_call: -
clone_size: -
v_call: TRBV27
cdr3_nt: TGTGCCAGCAGTTGGGCGTTGAACACTGAAGCTTTCTTT
cdr3_aa: CASSWALNTEAFF

j_call: TRBJ2-1
d_call: TRBD1
clone_size: -
v_call: TRBV3-1/TRBV3-2
cdr3_nt: TGTGCCAGCAGCCAAGGTCTATATTTCGGGACAGGGGGCGACGTAAATGAGCAGTTCTTC
cdr3_aa: CASSQGLYFGTGGDVNEQFF

j_call: TRBJ2-7
d_call: -
clone_size: few
v_call: TRBV19
cdr3_nt: TGTGCCAGTAGTAACATACAGGGCGAGCAGTACTTC
cdr3_aa: CASSNIQGEQYF

j_call: TRBJ1-6
d_call: TRBD1
clone_size: -
v_call: TRBV7-9
cdr3_nt: TGTGCCAGCAGCCCAACGACAGGGTTGGTGTCACCCCTCCACTTT
cdr3_aa: CASSPTTGLVSPLHF

j_call: TRBJ2-7
d_call: TRBD2
clone_size: -
v_call: TRBV18
cdr3_nt: TGTGCCAGCTCACCCCGGGGGAGCGGGAGTGACGAGCAGTACTTC
cdr3_aa: CASSPRGSGSDEQYF

j_call: TRBJ1-2
d_call: -
clone_size: -
v_call: TRBV19
cdr3_nt: TGTGCCAGTAGTTATGACACTTACTATGGCTACACCTTC
cdr3_aa: CASSYDTYYGYTF

j_call: TRBJ1-2
d_call: -
clone_size: -
v_call: TRBV5-6
cdr3_nt: TGTGCCAGCAGCGACGGCGGAGGTATCAGCGGGTGGAATGGCTACACCTTC
cdr3_aa: CASSDGGGISGWNGYTF

j_call: TRBJ1-1
d_call: TRBD1
clone_size: many
v_call: TRBV27
cdr3_nt: TGTGCCAGCAGTCCCCTCCATTCCGACAGGGGAGCCACTGAAGCTTTCTTT
cdr3_aa: CASSPLHSDRGATEAFF

j_call: TRBJ1-6
d_call: -
clone_size: -
v_call: TRBV28
cdr3_nt: TGTGCCAGCAGTCCGTACAGACACTATAATTCACCCCTCCACTTT
cdr3_aa: CASSPYRHYNSPLHF

j_call: TRBJ2-3
d_call: TRBD2
clone_size: -
v_call: TRBV9
cdr3_nt: TGTGCCAGCAGCGTAGTGTTAGCGGGAGCAGGCACAGATACGCAGTATTTT
cdr3_aa: CASSVVLAGAGTDTQYF

j_call: TRBJ2-3
d_call: -
clone_size: -
v_call: TRBV7-2
cdr3_nt: TGTGCCAGCAGCTACCGTTCGGGGTTGGGGTCAGATACGCAGTATTTT
cdr3_aa: CASSYRSGLGSDTQYF

j_call: TRBJ1-1
d_call: -
clone_size: -
v_call: TRBV3-1/TRBV3-2
cdr3_nt: TGTGCCAGCAGAAGCGCAGAAGCTATGGCTTACACTGAAGCTTTCTTT
cdr3_aa: CASRSAEAMAYTEAFF

j_call: TRBJ1-5
d_call: -
clone_size: -
v_call: TRBV29-1
cdr3_nt: TGCAGCGTGAATCACCGGAAGGGGGAGCGGGGTCAGCCCCAGCATTTT
cdr3_aa: CSVNHRKGERGQPQHF

j_call: TRBJ1-2
d_call: -
clone_size: -
v_call: TRBV19
cdr3_nt: TGTGCCAGTAGTAGCCCACAGGGCCCCAGCTATGGCTACACCTTC
cdr3_aa: CASSSPQGPSYGYTF

j_call: TRBJ1-5
d_call: TRBD1
clone_size: -
v_call: TRBV6-5
cdr3_nt: TGTGCCAGCAGAGGACAGGCCAATCAGCCCCAGCATTTT
cdr3_aa: CASRGQANQPQHF

j_call: TRBJ2-5
d_call: -
clone_size: -
v_call: TRBV19
cdr3_nt: TGTGCCAGTAGTATCTTCAGGGGTAGGGAAGAGACCCAGTACTTC
cdr3_aa: CASSIFRGREETQYF

j_call: TRBJ2-3
d_call: TRBD1
clone_size: -
v_call: TRBV5-1
cdr3_nt: TGCGCCAGCAGCTTGGGAGGACAGGACCGAGCAGATACGCAGTATTTT
cdr3_aa: CASSLGGQDRADTQYF

j_call: TRBJ1-3
d_call: -
clone_size: -
v_call: TRBV24-1
cdr3_nt: TGTGCCACCAGTGGGGCCGGGAAGGCAGGAAACACCATATATTTT
cdr3_aa: CATSGAGKAGNTIYF

j_call: TRBJ2-2
d_call: TRBD2
clone_size: -
v_call: TRBV19
cdr3_nt: TGTGCCAGTAGTGATCGGGGGGACACCGGGGAGCTGTTTTTT
cdr3_aa: CASSDRGDTGELFF

j_call: TRBJ2-2
d_call: -
clone_size: -
v_call: TRBV3-1/TRBV3-2
cdr3_nt: TGTGCCAGCAGCCAAGTATCATCGGGGGCCGGGGAGCTGTTTTTT
cdr3_aa: CASSQVSSGAGELFF

j_call: TRBJ2-3
d_call: -
clone_size: -
v_call: TRBV10-2
cdr3_nt: TGCGCCAGCAGTGTCGCAGATACGCAGTATTTT
cdr3_aa: CASSVADTQYF

j_call: TRBJ1-3
d_call: TRBD1
clone_size: -
v_call: TRBV27
cdr3_nt: TGTGCCAGCAGTTTAACGGGACAGACGGGAGGAAACACCATATATTTT
cdr3_aa: CASSLTGQTGGNTIYF